This TCR beta chain originates from a study of shared clonotypes between healthy human individuals (dated by TCRdb to 2019 to 2021). Regarding the study in general: The cohort included a few men and a couple of women between 18 and 49 years of age. For each donor, CD4 naive and CD4 memory were each given three plates, CD8 naive was given two plates, and CD8 memory was given one plate. To estimate repertoire size and how much clonotype sharing occurs between individuals, the study deeply sequenced the blood TCR repertoires of roughly 5 healthy adults. Between about 0.94 and 10 billion PBMCs per donor were obtained by leukapheresis. To increase sequencing depth and limit assay-specific biases, TCR repertoire library preparation and sequencing were carried out by different laboratories using diverse techniques.

CD8 naive samples were obtained by positive selection for CCR7 among CD45RO-negative cells, yielding a CD45RA+CCR7+ population from which TemRA cells were excluded. The donors were healthy, HIV-negative adults with no recently reported acute infections or vaccinations. All donors were Caucasian adults living in Nashville, Tennessee, USA. Blood was obtained by leukapheresis, after which PBMCs were separated by Ficoll-Histopaque density gradient centrifugation and cryopreserved in liquid nitrogen vapor phase. Analytical flow cytometry was used to check the purity and quantity of each magnetically sorted T cell population. From each sorted fraction, genomic DNA was isolated and quantified by UV absorbance on a Nanodrop 2000c. Spanning cysteine to phenylalanine, the CDR3 consists of 11 amino acids. CDR3 DNA is the only sequence kept; it has 33 bases, read in frame from the first base. Deletion took 2 bases off V and 9 bases off J, with a span of 6 bases between the germline ends. In the germline V gene (reference sequence), CDR1 corresponds to SGHNT and CDR2 to YYREEE.

Using the deep immunoSEQ assay, TCR CDR3 regions were amplified from genomic DNA by multiplex PCR. Extracted genomic DNA from each cell subset was spread evenly across all wells of several immunoSEQ 96-well plates, with each plate serving as a replicate. Each replicate PCR for sorted subsets received roughly 0.2 ug genomic DNA, equal to about 30,000 T cell genomes. The purified libraries were quantified using a Qubit 3.0 fluorometer, sized with a Bioanalyzer 2100, and then quantified again using the KAPA Library Quantification kit. Every immunoSEQ 96-well plate was sequenced on a separate single-read 150-cycle Illumina NextSeq 550 flow cell. The original methods were these. The immunoSEQ output contained only junctional sequences without quality scores, so filtering could not match that applied to full-length reads. To assign V/J genes and CDR3, sequences were annotated against IMGT germline references using PyIR, a Python wrapper for IgBLAST v1.9. Reads were filtered out if the reads had weak V/J assignments (E-value above 1e-6), no CDR3, stop codons, out-of-frame junctions, or ambiguous translated residues. V3J clonotypes were defined as sequences sharing the same inferred V gene, J gene, and CDR3 amino acid sequence. To compute the percentage overlap between repertoires, the number of shared unique clonotypes was divided by the size of the smaller repertoire. Repertoire richness was assessed with RTK rarefaction, the Chao1 estimator, and Recon v2.1 estimates of unobserved clonotypes. Generation probabilities for all TCRbeta clonotypes obtained by the gDNA method from a handful of donors were computed using OLGA. TCRdb retrieved this table from immuneACCESS and kept in-frame rearrangements only. Not all clones are present; in checked studies, unresolved V genes account for under half, and no reason is known for the remainder. V and J calls and clone size are copied from that table; D and trimming were computed from the DNA. A total of about 590,000 clones appear in this sample, 95% to 96% of them only once. 0.11% of the sample goes to the ten largest clones.

What the authors observed across the whole study: Based on pairwise subsampling, the degree of clonotype sharing among donors was expected to be affected by sequencing depth. Across four donors, roughly 5.4% of naive CD4, roughly 3.5% of naive CD8, 2% to 2.5% of memory CD4, and approximately 0.42% of memory CD8 clonotypes were shared. Sampling was restricted to blood, and TCR repertoires in tissues likely differ from the TCR repertoires found in blood. Naive subsets generally had larger estimated clonotype richness than memory subsets did. Compared with non-shared clonotypes, clonotypes shared by all four sorted-subset donors had higher generation probabilities. Rarefaction of sorted-subset datasets indicated incomplete sequencing despite the large sequencing depth. Because the study included a small number of donors, the genetic and exposure-history diversity represented was limited.

For this clone: It has no known antigen specificity. No quality values exist for individual bases; no much larger clone is one base distant.

This TCR was recovered from a woman in her 30s in good health. The source material was naive CD8+ T cells sorted from blood. What the cell subset or site label conveys for this sample: CD45RA+CCR7+. The V gene is TRBV5-4 and the J gene is TRBJ2-1; there is no confident call for the D gene. CDR3 reads: CASSFAGEQFF. The bases read TGTGCCAGCAGCTTTGCTGGTGAGCAGTTCTTC.